This T cell receptor (beta chain) was identified during a study of blood T cell repertoires in COVID-19 (dated by TCRdb to 2018 to 2021). Regarding the complete study: The collaborator samples originated in the United States, Italy and Spain and spanned the acute and convalescent phases of COVID-19. The prospective study material was composed of cDNA or gDNA derived from T cells, B-cell-depleted T cells, or PBMCs. Deeply sampled blood TCRbeta repertoires from subjects exposed to, actively infected with, or recovered from COVID-19 were included in the dataset. The repertoires were released in a freely available public database intended as a resource for research on the immune response to SARS-CoV-2. Samples were obtained from the ongoing ImmuneRACE study (first 160 participants) and from 1,200 or so subjects provided by 6 global collaborators. A de-identified subject ID, COVID-19 status, age in years and sex were almost always included in the sample metadata. Where available, HLA class I and class II types were obtained from metadata supplied by the sample provider rather than from assay-based typing. The research as a whole found: The quantity of clinical and demographic metadata differed by source and by participant and was supplied without curation.

As concerns this clone: What this receptor recognizes is not known. The input lacks base qualities; no much larger clone sits a single base away.

CDR1 and CDR2 were assigned from the germline V gene as MNHEY and SVGEGT. V loses 4 bases of germline sequence and J loses 0 bases, and the interval between the two ends is 16 bases. Inclusive of the bounding cysteine and phenylalanine, the CDR3 is 16 residues long. Of the read, only the CDR3 DNA is kept; its 48 bases are in frame from base 1. TCRbeta CDR3 regions were amplified from genomic DNA by means of the immunoSEQ Assay, a bias-controlled multiplex PCR. The study's own analysis went as follows. Nucleated cell counts per sample were estimated from amplification of reference gene primers within the assay. Sequence reads were collapsed and filtered to measure the absolute abundance of every unique TCRbeta CDR3 rearrangement. For each sample, productive Simpson clonality was calculated as the square root of Simpson's diversity index across productive rearrangements. TCRdb obtained this table from immuneACCESS and retained in-frame rearrangements with V and J assigned. These tables miss some clones; where compared with another copy, unresolved V genes account for less than half of the shortfall, and the remainder is unexplained. V and J calls and clone size are given by that table; D and trimming were obtained from the DNA. The sample table lists some 160,000 clones, about four fifths of them with a count of one. Approximately 6.2% of the sample lies in the top ten.

The collaborating institutions used their own protocols to collect whole blood in K2EDTA tubes. For TCRbeta analysis, collaborator samples were shipped as frozen whole blood, as isolated PBMCs, or as DNA extracted from either sample type. Sequenced input: peripheral blood. Recombination joined TRBV6-2 or TRBV6-3 with TRBJ2-7; the D segment cannot be called with confidence. The clonotype was recovered from a man in his 70s with active or convalescent COVID-19. The CDR3 in this case is CASSSHVQSTSYEQYF. The nucleotide sequence reads as follows: TGTGCCAGCAGTTCCCACGTACAGTCTACCTCCTACGAGCAGTACTTC.